The sequence of this T cell receptor (beta chain) was determined in a study of shared clonotypes between healthy human individuals (TCRdb year 2020). For context, the study as a whole: The cohort included three men and a couple of women between 18 and 49 years of age. For each donor, CD4 naive and CD4 memory were each run on three plates, CD8 naive on two plates, and CD8 memory on one plate. Libraries were prepared and TCR repertoires were sequenced by different laboratories using diverse techniques, in order to increase sequencing depth and limit assay-specific biases. The study deeply sequenced blood TCR repertoires of about 5 healthy adults to estimate repertoire size and the extent of clonotype sharing between individuals. Between about 0.8 and 9 billion PBMCs per donor were obtained by leukapheresis.

Broader findings and caveats from the paper: Even with the large sequencing depth, rarefaction of the sorted-subset datasets indicated that sequencing was incomplete. Only blood was sampled, and tissue TCR repertoires likely differ from those in blood. Estimated clonotype richness was generally larger for naive than for memory subsets. Sharing across several donors was observed for approximately 4.6% of naive CD4, about 4% of naive CD8, about 2.5% of memory CD4, and roughly 0.4% of memory CD8 clonotypes. Pairwise subsampling indicated that sequencing depth was expected to affect the degree of clonotype sharing among donors. Compared with non-shared clonotypes, clonotypes shared by all four sorted-subset donors had higher generation probabilities. Because the study included a small number of donors, the genetic and exposure-history diversity represented was limited.

Concerning this clone: Its antigen has not been determined. Base quality data are lacking; no much larger clone is found one base away.

Donors were healthy HIV-negative adults with no recently reported acute infections or vaccinations. Only Caucasian adults living in Nashville, Tennessee, USA were represented among the donors. CD4+ T cells were enriched by magnetic negative selection, after which naive cells were positively selected on CD45RA and the negative fraction was taken as the memory subset. Blood was collected by leukapheresis, and PBMCs were isolated by Ficoll-Histopaque density gradient centrifugation and then cryopreserved in liquid nitrogen vapor phase. Analytical flow cytometry was used to check the purity and quantity of each magnetically sorted T cell population. Genomic DNA was isolated from every sorted fraction and measured by UV absorbance on a Nanodrop 2000c. Here V drops 5 bases and J drops 1 base, and the junction holds 8 bases not matched to any gene. The germline V gene specifies SGHVS as CDR1 and FQNEAQ as CDR2. There are 15 amino acids in the CDR3, from cysteine to phenylalanine inclusive. CDR3 DNA only is kept here, 45 bases in frame from base 1.

TCR CDR3 regions were amplified from genomic DNA by multiplex PCR using the deep immunoSEQ assay. Extracted genomic DNA from each cell subset was distributed evenly across all wells of several immunoSEQ 96-well plates, and each plate was treated as a replicate. Each replicate PCR for sorted subsets received about 200 ng genomic DNA, equal to about 30,000 T cell genomes. Purified libraries were measured with a Qubit 3.0 fluorometer, size-checked on a Bioanalyzer 2100, and measured again with the KAPA Library Quantification kit. Every immunoSEQ 96-well plate was sequenced on a separate single-read 150-cycle Illumina NextSeq 550 flow cell. The study's processing was this. Because the immunoSEQ output included only junctional sequences and no quality scores, the filtering could not be the same as the filtering used for full-length reads. To assign V/J genes and CDR3, sequences were annotated using PyIR, a Python wrapper for IgBLAST v1.9, with IMGT germline references. Reads were removed for weak V/J assignments (E-value above 1e-6), missing CDR3, stop codons, out-of-frame junctions, or ambiguous translated residues. A V3J clonotype was defined by an identical inferred V gene, J gene, and CDR3 amino acid sequence. Percentage overlap between repertoires was calculated by dividing the number of shared unique clonotypes by the size of the smaller repertoire. Richness of each repertoire was evaluated using RTK rarefaction, the Chao1 estimator, and Recon v2.1 estimates of unobserved clonotypes. OLGA was used to compute generation probabilities for all TCRbeta clonotypes that the gDNA method yielded from four donors. Here the immuneACCESS table is served through TCRdb, limited to in-frame sequences with V and J called. Missing clones are a known gap in these copies; in checked studies unresolved V genes cover under half, and the rest lacks a known reason. V and J calls and clone size are as listed in that table; D and trimming were resolved from the DNA. Across this sample there are 2,100,000 or so clones, with approximately 96% seen only once. The top ten hold more than 0.1% of the sample.

Sequencing was done on a sample of naive CD4+ T cells sorted from blood. Explained via the paper, the cell subset or site label denotes: CD45RA+ positively selected. The chain is assembled from TRBV7-8 and TRBJ2-7, and TRBD1 aligns with 7 junction nucleotides. The receptor comes from a man aged 18 to 30 in good health. CDR3 reads: CASSQRDSSSYEQYF. The DNA sequence follows: TGTGCCAGCAGCCAGAGGGACAGCTCTTCCTACGAGCAGTACTTC.